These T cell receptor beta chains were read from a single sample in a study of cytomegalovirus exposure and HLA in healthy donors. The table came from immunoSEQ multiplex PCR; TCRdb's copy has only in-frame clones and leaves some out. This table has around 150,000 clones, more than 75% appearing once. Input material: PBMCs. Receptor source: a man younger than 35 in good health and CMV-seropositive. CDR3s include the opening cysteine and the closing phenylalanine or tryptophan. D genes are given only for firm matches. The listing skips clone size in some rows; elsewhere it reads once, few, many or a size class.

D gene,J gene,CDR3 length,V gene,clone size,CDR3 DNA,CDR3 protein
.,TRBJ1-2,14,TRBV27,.,TGTGCCAGCAGGATTGGTGGCCGTAACTATGGCTACACCTTC,CASRIGGRNYGYTF
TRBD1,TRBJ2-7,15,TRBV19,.,TGTGCCAGTAGAGTCTCCGGGACAGGATCCTACGAGCAGTACTTC,CASRVSGTGSYEQYF
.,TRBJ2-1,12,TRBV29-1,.,TGCAGCGTTGATGAAGCCCGAAAAAGGCAGTTCTTC,CSVDEARKRQFF
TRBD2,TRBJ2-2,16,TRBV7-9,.,TGTGCCAGCAGCCTCGGACTAGCGGGAGAGGCCGGGGAGCTGTTTTTT,CASSLGLAGEAGELFF
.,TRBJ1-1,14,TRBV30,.,TGTGCCTGGAGTACAGGTCTGCCAGGCACTGAAGCTTTCTTT,CAWSTGLPGTEAFF
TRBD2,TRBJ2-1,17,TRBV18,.,TGTGCCAGCTCACCACCCAGGGGACTAGCGGGGAACAATGAGCAGTTCTTC,CASSPPRGLAGNNEQFF
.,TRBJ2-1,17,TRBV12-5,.,TGTGCTAGTGGTTTCGATTCTTCTCAGGGGGGTTACAATGAGCAGTTCTTC,CASGFDSSQGGYNEQFF
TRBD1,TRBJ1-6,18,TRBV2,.,TGTGCCAGCAGTGAAAGTCGGGACAGGGGGCCGGATAATTCACCCCTCCACTTT,CASSESRDRGPDNSPLHF
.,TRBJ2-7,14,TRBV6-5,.,TGTGCCAGCACCTCCGGGGGTCTCCCCTACGAGCAGTACTTC,CASTSGGLPYEQYF
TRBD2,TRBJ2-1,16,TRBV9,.,TGTGCCAGCAGCGTACCTTTGAGCGGGGTGTACAATGAGCAGTTCTTC,CASSVPLSGVYNEQFF
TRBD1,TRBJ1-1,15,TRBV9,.,TGTGCCAGCAGCGCACCGACAGGGGGGAACACTGAAGCTTTCTTT,CASSAPTGGNTEAFF
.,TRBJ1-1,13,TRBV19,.,TGTGCCAGTAGTGACAGTCGGTGGACTGAAGCTTTCTTT,CASSDSRWTEAFF
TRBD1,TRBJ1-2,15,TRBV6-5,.,TGTGCCAGCAGTTACTCGTTGACAGGGGAGAGGGGCTACACCTTC,CASSYSLTGERGYTF
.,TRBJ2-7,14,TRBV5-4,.,TGTGCCAGCAGCTTACCGGGGGGCAGGAACGAGCAGTACTTC,CASSLPGGRNEQYF
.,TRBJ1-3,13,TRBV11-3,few,TGTGCCAGCAGCACCAATAGTGGAAACACCATATATTTT,CASSTNSGNTIYF
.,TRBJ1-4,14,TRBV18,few,TGTGCCAGCTCACCACAGAGGGATAATGAAAAACTGTTTTTT,CASSPQRDNEKLFF